The 12 T cell receptor beta chains in this list originate from one sample, sequenced in a study of vaccination effects on CD4 cells after COVID-19. The repertoire was sequenced with immunoSEQ multiplex PCR; TCRdb's copy has only in-frame clones and lacks some. The sample contains 71,000 or so clones, roughly 70% of which appear only once. ViraFEST expansion of antigen-specific CD4+ T cells with viral peptide pools preceded sequencing. Isolation of CD4+ T cells took place after approximately ten days of culture. Vaccine recipients lacked prior SARS-CoV-2 infection and had negative nucleocapsid antibodies. These receptors have no known antigen. Sequencing used CD4+ T cells from PBMCs cultured with HCoV-OC43 spike peptides, obtained before COVID-19 vaccination. The subset is: HCoV-OC43 spike overlapping peptide pool stimulation. The receptors shown here come from a human donor who received a COVID-19 vaccine.

V usage is TRBV18 and J usage is TRBJ2-7, with 8 bases matching TRBD1. The trim removed 6 bases at V and 2 bases at J, leaving 3 bases unmatched. The germline V gene encodes CDR1 KGHSH and CDR2 LQKENI. The CDR3 covers 13 residues. The CDR3 loop reads CASSGQGAYEQYV. The CDR3 nucleotides are TGTGCCAGCTCCGGACAGGGCGCCTACGAGCAGTACGTC.

The V gene is TRBV24-1, the J gene TRBJ2-5; 7 bases match TRBD2. Losses at the gene ends were 5 bases for V and 5 bases for J; bases not matched to a gene: 4. CDR1 and CDR2 (germline): KGHDR, SFDVKD. The CDR3 runs to 13 residues. Here the CDR3 reads CATSGAGWETQYF. CDR3 in DNA: TGTGCCACCAGTGGAGCGGGATGGGAGACCCAGTACTTC.

The chain is built from TRBV18 and TRBJ2-5; 9 nucleotides match TRBD2. J lost 2 bases, V lost 1 base, and 2 bases had no gene match. The CDR3 extends over 15 amino acids. Germline values: CDR1 KGHSH, CDR2 LQKENI. In DNA, the CDR3 is TGTGCCAGCTCACCACTAGCGGGGGCACAAGAGACCCAGTACTTC. Translating gives CASSPLAGAQETQYF.

The chain recombines TRBV3-1 (or the pseudogene TRBV3-2) with TRBJ2-7; 7 bases are shared with TRBD1. J gave up 3 bases and V 1 base, and 3 bases lay outside the gene matches. Germline CDR1 is LGHDT and CDR2 is YNNKEL (reference sequence). The CDR3 length is 14 residues. Written as DNA, the CDR3 is TGTGCCAGCAGCCAAGGACAGGGCAACTACGAGCAGTACGTC. This codes for CASSQGQGNYEQYV.

The chain joins TRBV27 to TRBJ2-3; D may correspond to TRBD1 or TRBD2 (6 bases each). This CDR3 is built from 16 residues. V dropped 8 bases and J dropped 0 bases, with 18 bases sitting between them. From germline, CDR1 is MNHEY and CDR2 SMNVEV (reference sequence). CDR3 DNA: TGTGCCAGCGCCAGAACGTGGGGGGCTAGCACAGATACGCAGTATTTT. Translated, it gives CASARTWGASTDTQYF.

The rearrangement links TRBV2 to TRBJ2-5; TRBD1 aligns across 10 bases. With 6 bases clipped from V and 5 bases from J, the junction kept 9 bases outside the gene matches. This CDR3 is built from 15 residues. Per the germline V gene, CDR1 is SNHLY and CDR2 is FYNNEI. CDR3 sequence reads: CASRPGTGARETQYF. The CDR3 nucleotides read TGTGCCAGCAGGCCGGGGACAGGGGCTAGGGAGACCCAGTACTTC.

The chain employs TRBV30 and TRBJ2-5; D may be TRBD2 (7 bases). This CDR3 spans 13 amino acids. Germline CDR1 is GTSNPN and CDR2 is SVGIG (reference sequence). V dropped 2 bases and J dropped 5 bases, with 12 bases sitting between them. DNA for the CDR3: TGTGCCTGGAGTAGGGGGGGCTGGGAGACCCAGTACTTC. This sequence encodes CAWSRGGWETQYF. Using reference TRBV30 and TRBJ2-5 for the parts outside the CDR3, the full variable domain is SQTIHQWPATLVQPVGSPLSLECTVEGTSNPNLYWYRQAAGRGLQLLFYSVGIGQISSEVPQNLSASRPQDRQFILSSKKLLLSDSGFYLCAWSRGGWETQYFGPGTRLLVL.

J is TRBJ2-7 and V is TRBV18; D gene uncertain. V was trimmed by 0 bases and J by 5 bases, leaving 8 bases between them. Per the germline V gene, CDR1 is KGHSH and CDR2 is LQKENI. The CDR3 spans 13 residues. This chain's CDR3 is CASSPPFVHEQYV. The CDR3 nucleotides read TGTGCCAGCTCACCACCGTTTGTCCACGAGCAGTACGTC.

This clone has just a few counts. J is TRBJ2-2 and V is TRBV21-1; the table calls TRBD2, which could not be checked here. TRBV21-1 is marked as a pseudogene. The CDR3 covers 15 residues. CDR3 DNA: TGTGCCAGCCCCGCCCCCGGGGGTAACACCGGGGAGCTGTTTTTT. Encoded protein: CASPAPGGNTGELFF.

This chain connects TRBV18 to TRBJ1-6; D is possibly TRBD1 (5 bases). V was cut by 6 bases and J by 7 bases, with 7 bases left in between. The CDR3 has 12 residues. Germline values: CDR1 KGHSH, CDR2 LQKENI. The CDR3 nucleotides read TGTGCCAGCTCCGGGACGAATTCACCCCTCCACTTT. Translated, it gives CASSGTNSPLHF.

V is TRBV18 and J is TRBJ2-6; D gene ambiguous. The CDR3 extends over 15 amino acids. Trimming cost V 3 bases and J 0 bases, with 6 bases left between them. CDR1 and CDR2 (germline): KGHSH, LQKENI. CDR3 in amino acids: CASSPELSGANVLTF. CDR3 nucleotide sequence: TGTGCCAGCTCACCTGAGCTCTCTGGGGCCAACGTCCTGACTTTC.

The chain links TRBV5-1 to TRBJ1-2; 7 positions agree with TRBD1. Germline V gene data show CDR1 as SGHRS and CDR2 as YFSETQ. The CDR3 totals 13 residues. The trim removed 4 bases at V and 6 bases at J, leaving 6 bases unmatched. CDR3 DNA sequence: TGCGCCAGCAGCGTAACCGGGACAGATGGCTACACCTTC. Residues: CASSVTGTDGYTF.